Detailed here is one T cell receptor beta chain. This sample stems from a study of T cell changes during pregnancy in multiple sclerosis. The junction had 6 bases not matched to a gene; V was cut back by 6 bases and J by 3 bases. CDR1 is SQVTM, CDR2 ANQGSEA, per germline. The length of the CDR3 is 13 residues. Some clones are missing from TCRdb's copy, which holds only in-frame ones; the method was immunoSEQ multiplex PCR. This table has under 70,000 clones, 92% appearing once. This rearrangement joins TRBV29-1 to TRBJ1-1; 8 nucleotides line up with TRBD1. Material: peripheral blood, obtained in the third trimester of pregnancy. The clonotype comes from a female donor in good health, enrolled as a control in a pregnancy study. CDR3 residues: CSVVQGAYTEAFF. The CDR3 nucleotides are TGCAGCGTCGTTCAGGGGGCCTACACTGAAGCTTTCTTT.